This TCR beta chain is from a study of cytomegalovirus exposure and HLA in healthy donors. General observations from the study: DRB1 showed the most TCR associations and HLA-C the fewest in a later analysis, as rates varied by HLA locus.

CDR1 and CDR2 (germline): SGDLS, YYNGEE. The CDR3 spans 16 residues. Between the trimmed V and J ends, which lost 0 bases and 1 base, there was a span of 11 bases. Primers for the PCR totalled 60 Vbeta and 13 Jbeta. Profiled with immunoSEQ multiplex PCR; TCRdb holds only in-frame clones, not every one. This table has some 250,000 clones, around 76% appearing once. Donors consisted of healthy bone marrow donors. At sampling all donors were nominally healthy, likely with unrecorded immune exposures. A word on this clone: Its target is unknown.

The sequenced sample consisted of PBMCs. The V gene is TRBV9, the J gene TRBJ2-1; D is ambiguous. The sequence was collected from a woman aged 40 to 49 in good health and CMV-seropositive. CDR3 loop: CASSVGFRLSYNEQFF. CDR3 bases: TGTGCCAGCAGCGTAGGATTCCGACTGTCCTACAATGAGCAGTTCTTC.